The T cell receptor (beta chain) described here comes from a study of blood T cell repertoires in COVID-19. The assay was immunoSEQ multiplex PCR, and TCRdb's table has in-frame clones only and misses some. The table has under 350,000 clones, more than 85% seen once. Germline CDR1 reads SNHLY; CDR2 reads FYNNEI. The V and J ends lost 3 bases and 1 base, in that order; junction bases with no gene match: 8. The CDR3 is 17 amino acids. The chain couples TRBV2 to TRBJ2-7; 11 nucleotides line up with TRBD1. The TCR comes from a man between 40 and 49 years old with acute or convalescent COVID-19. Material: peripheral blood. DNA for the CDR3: TGTGCCAGCAGTGAGGGAGGACAGGGGGCGCGATCCTACGAGCAGTACTTC. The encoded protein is CASSEGGQGARSYEQYF.